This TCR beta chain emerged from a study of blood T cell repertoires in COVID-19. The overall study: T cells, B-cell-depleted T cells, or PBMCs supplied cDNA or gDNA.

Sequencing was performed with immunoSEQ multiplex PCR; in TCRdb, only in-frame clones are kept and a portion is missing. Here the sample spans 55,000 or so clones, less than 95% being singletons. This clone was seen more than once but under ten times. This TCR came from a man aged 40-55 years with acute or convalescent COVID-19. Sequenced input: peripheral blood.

The CDR3 loop reads CASSSRTGWDRDYEQYF. CDR3 bases: TGTGCCAGCAGTTCCCGGACCGGTTGGGACAGGGACTACGAGCAGTACTTC. The V call is TRBV27, the J call TRBJ2-7; 9 nucleotides match TRBD1. Germline V gene lookup returns CDR1 MNHEY and CDR2 SMNVEV (reference sequence). V lost 4 bases, J lost 3 bases, and 13 bases stayed unmatched. CDR3 length: 17 amino acids.